This TCR beta chain was identified during a study of blood T cell repertoires in COVID-19. Sequencing used immunoSEQ multiplex PCR; TCRdb keeps in-frame clones, though not all of them. Among 250,000 to 400,000 clones, almost 90% were seen once, and the ten largest hold 2.9%. V was clipped by 2 bases and J by 8 bases; unmatched bases: 6. The CDR3 runs to 15 residues. Germline assignment: CDR1 LNHDA and CDR2 SQIVND (reference sequence). Sequencing was performed on peripheral blood. The chain recombines TRBV19 with TRBJ1-4; 9 bases match TRBD1. This receptor was obtained from a woman aged 25 to 45 with COVID-19, enrolled during active disease. The CDR3 loop reads CASSIQSGTGEKLFF. CDR3 nucleotide sequence: TGTGCCAGTAGTATACAGTCGGGGACAGGGGAAAAACTGTTTTTT.